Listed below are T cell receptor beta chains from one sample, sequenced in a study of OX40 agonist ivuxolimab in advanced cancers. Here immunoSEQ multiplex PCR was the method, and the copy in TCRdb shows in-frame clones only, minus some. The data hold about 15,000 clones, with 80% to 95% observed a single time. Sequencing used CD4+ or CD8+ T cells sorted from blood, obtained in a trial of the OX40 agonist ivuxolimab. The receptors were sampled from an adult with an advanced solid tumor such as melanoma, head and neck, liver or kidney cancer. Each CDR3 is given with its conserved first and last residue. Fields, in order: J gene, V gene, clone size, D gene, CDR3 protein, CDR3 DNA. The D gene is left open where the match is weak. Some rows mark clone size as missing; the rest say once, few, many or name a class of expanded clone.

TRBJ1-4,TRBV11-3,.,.,CASSSVGEKLFF,TGTGCCAGCAGCTCCGTGGGCGAAAAACTGTTTTTT
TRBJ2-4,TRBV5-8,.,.,CASDPDGDIQYF,TGTGCCAGCGACCCTGATGGGGACATTCAGTACTTC
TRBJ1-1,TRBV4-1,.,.,CASSQDEVNTEAFF,TGCGCCAGCAGCCAAGATGAGGTGAACACTGAAGCTTTCTTT
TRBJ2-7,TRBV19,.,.,CASSIDRAPTYEQYF,TGTGCCAGTAGTATAGATCGGGCACCTACCTACGAGCAGTACTTC
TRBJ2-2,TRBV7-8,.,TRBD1,CASNLKRTGRITGELFF,TGTGCCAGCAACCTAAAAAGGACAGGGCGGATCACCGGGGAGCTGTTTTTT
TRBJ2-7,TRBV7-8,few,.,CASSWGLSYEQYF,TGTGCCAGCAGCTGGGGACTTTCCTACGAGCAGTACTTC
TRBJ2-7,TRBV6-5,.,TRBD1,CASTGGQGFYEQYF,TGTGCCAGCACGGGGGGACAGGGGTTTTACGAGCAGTACTTC
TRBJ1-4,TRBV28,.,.,CASSLGTSTNEKLFF,TGTGCCAGCAGTTTGGGAACCTCAACTAATGAAAAACTGTTTTTT
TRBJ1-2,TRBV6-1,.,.,CASTSIIGRLPGTF,TGTGCCAGCACCTCTATAATAGGACGGCTCCCGGGCACCTTC
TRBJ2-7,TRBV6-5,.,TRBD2,CASSYSVGRKGEQYF,TGTGCCAGCAGTTACTCTGTCGGGAGGAAGGGCGAGCAGTACTTC
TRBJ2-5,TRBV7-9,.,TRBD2,CASSPLSSGLRETQYF,TGTGCCAGCAGCCCGTTGAGTAGCGGGCTTAGAGAGACCCAGTACTTC
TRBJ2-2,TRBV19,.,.,CASMGWDTGELFF,TGTGCCAGTATGGGATGGGACACCGGGGAGCTGTTTTTT
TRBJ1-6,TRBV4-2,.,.,CASSQNSYNSPLHF,TGTGCCAGCAGCCAAAACTCCTATAATTCACCCCTCCACTTT
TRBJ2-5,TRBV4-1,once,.,CASSYGLFQETQYF,TGCGCCAGCAGCTACGGACTTTTCCAAGAGACCCAGTACTTC
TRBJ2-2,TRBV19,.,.,CASSTETEPTGELFF,TGTGCCAGTAGCACAGAGACAGAGCCCACCGGGGAGCTGTTTTTT
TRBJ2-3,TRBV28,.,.,CASSFGVPQYF,TGTGCCAGCAGTTTCGGGGTCCCGCAGTATTTT
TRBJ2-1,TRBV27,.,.,CASSQGGEQFF,TGTGCCAGCAGTCAGGGTGGTGAGCAGTTCTTC
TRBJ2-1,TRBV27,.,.,CASSFPGLGGYNEQFF,TGTGCCAGCAGTTTTCCGGGGCTTGGGGGATACAATGAGCAGTTCTTC
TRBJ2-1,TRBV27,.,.,CASSFDKAESYNEQFF,TGTGCCAGCAGTTTCGATAAAGCGGAGAGTTACAATGAGCAGTTCTTC
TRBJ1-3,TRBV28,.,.,CASSPAGSYSGNTIYF,TGTGCCAGCAGTCCAGCCGGGTCCTACTCTGGAAACACCATATATTTT
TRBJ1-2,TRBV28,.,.,CASADSPNYGYTF,TGTGCCAGCGCTGACAGTCCTAACTATGGCTACACCTTC
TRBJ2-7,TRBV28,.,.,CASSLGGGHEQYF,TGTGCCAGCAGTTTGGGCGGGGGCCACGAGCAGTACTTC
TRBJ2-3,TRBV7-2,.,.,CASSLYHYRDGTDTQYF,TGTGCCAGCAGCTTATATCACTACCGGGACGGCACAGATACGCAGTATTTT
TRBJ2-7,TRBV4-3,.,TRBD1,CASSHPTGDRGPYEQYF,TGCGCCAGCAGCCACCCTACCGGGGACAGGGGGCCCTACGAGCAGTACTTC
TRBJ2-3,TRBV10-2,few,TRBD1,CASMPGTVSTDTQYF,TGCGCCAGCATGCCCGGGACAGTGAGCACAGATACGCAGTATTTT
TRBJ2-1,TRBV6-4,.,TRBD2,CASSPSLAGGMVEQFF,TGTGCCAGCAGTCCCTCACTAGCGGGAGGGATGGTTGAGCAGTTCTTC
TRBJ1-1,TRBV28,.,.,CASSFPSTEMNTEAFF,TGTGCCAGCAGTTTCCCCAGCACAGAGATGAACACTGAAGCTTTCTTT
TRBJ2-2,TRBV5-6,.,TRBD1,CASSRKPRTGGTGELFF,TGTGCCAGCAGCCGAAAACCGCGGACAGGGGGCACCGGGGAGCTGTTTTTT
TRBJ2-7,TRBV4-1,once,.,CASSQTLDSYEQYF,TGCGCCAGCAGCCAAACGTTGGACTCCTACGAGCAGTACTTC
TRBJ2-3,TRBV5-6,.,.,CASSADHTDTQYF,TGTGCCAGCAGCGCGGACCACACAGATACGCAGTATTTT
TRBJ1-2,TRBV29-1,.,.,CSVEGGRDGTNYGYTF,TGCAGCGTTGAAGGGGGAAGGGACGGAACTAACTATGGCTACACCTTC
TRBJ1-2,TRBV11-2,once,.,CASSLGASSHYGYTF,TGTGCCAGCAGCTTAGGGGCCAGCTCTCACTATGGCTACACCTTC
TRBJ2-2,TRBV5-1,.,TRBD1,CASSSRQGVRNTGELFF,TGCGCCAGCAGCTCGCGACAGGGGGTGCGGAACACCGGGGAGCTGTTTTTT
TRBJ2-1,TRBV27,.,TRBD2,CASTLVTSGMGLSYNEQFF,TGTGCCAGCACCCTCGTGACTAGCGGGATGGGTCTCTCCTACAATGAGCAGTTCTTC
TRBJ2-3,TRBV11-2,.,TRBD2,CASSFSRSGLASTDTQYF,TGTGCCAGCAGTTTTTCTCGATCGGGACTAGCGAGCACAGATACGCAGTATTTT
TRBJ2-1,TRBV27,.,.,CASSLLLGAEQFF,TGTGCCAGCAGTTTACTACTAGGTGCTGAGCAGTTCTTC
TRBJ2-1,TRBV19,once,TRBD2,CATGLAADYNEQFF,TGTGCCACGGGGCTAGCGGCAGACTACAATGAGCAGTTCTTC
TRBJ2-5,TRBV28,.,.,CASSLRAGETQYF,TGTGCCAGCAGTTTGCGTGCGGGGGAGACCCAGTACTTC
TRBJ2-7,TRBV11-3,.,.,CASSLGDREQYF,TGTGCCAGCAGCTTAGGAGACAGGGAGCAGTACTTC
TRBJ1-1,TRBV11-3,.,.,CASRGRGGSIGTEAFF,TGTGCCAGCAGAGGGAGGGGGGGATCTATTGGCACTGAAGCTTTCTTT
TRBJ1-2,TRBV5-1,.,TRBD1,CASSSSGQGRDYGYTF,TGCGCCAGCAGCTCCTCGGGACAGGGGCGCGACTATGGCTACACCTTC